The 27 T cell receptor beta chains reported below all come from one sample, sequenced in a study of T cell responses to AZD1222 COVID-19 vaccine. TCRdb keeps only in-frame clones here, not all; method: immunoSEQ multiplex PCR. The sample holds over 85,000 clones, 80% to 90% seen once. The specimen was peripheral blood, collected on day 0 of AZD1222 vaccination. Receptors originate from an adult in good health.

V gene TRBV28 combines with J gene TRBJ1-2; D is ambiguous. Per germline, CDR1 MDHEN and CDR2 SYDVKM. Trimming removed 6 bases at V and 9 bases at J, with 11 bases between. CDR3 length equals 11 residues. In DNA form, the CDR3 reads TGTGCCAGCAGCAGCGTTGACAGCTACACCTTC. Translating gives CASSSVDSYTF.

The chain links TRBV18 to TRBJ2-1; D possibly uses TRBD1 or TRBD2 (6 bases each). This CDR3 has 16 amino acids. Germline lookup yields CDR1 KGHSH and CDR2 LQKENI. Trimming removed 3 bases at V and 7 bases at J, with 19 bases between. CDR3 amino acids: CASSPVGQGRRNEQFF. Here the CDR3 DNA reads TGTGCCAGCTCACCGGTTGGGCAGGGGAGGAGGAATGAGCAGTTCTTC.

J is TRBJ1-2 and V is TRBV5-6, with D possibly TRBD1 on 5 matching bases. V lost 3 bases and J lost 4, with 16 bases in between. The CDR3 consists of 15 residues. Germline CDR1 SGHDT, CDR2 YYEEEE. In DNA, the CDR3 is TGTGCCAGCAGCTACCCTGAAGGGGCAACCTATGGCTACACCTTC. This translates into CASSYPEGATYGYTF.

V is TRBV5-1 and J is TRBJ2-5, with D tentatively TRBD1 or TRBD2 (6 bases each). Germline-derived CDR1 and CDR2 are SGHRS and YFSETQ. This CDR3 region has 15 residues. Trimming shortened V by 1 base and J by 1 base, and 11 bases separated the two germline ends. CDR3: CASSLYGGTQETQYF. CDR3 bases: TGCGCCAGCAGCTTGTACGGGGGCACCCAAGAGACCCAGTACTTC.

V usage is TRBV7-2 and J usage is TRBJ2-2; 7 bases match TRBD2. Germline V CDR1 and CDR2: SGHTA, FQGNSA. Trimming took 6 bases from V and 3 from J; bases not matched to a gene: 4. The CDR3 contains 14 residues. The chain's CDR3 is CASRGAGHTGELFF. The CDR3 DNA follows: TGTGCCAGCAGGGGAGCGGGGCACACCGGGGAGCTGTTTTTT.

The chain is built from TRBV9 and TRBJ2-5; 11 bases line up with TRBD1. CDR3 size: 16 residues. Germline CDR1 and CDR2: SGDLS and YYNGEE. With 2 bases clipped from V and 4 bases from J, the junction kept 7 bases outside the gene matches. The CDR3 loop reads CASSVWTGGIGETQYF. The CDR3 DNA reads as TGTGCCAGCAGCGTGTGGACAGGGGGCATTGGAGAGACCCAGTACTTC.

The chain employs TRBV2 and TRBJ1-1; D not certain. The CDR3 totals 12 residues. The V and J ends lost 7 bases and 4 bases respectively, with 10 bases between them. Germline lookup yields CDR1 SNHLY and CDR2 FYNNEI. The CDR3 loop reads CASMRRGTEAFF. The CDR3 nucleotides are TGTGCCAGCATGCGACGGGGCACTGAAGCTTTCTTT.

Here the CDR3 DNA reads TGTGCCAGCAGCTTAGAAGGACAGGGGGGGGATCAGCCCCAGCATTTT. It specifies CASSLEGQGGDQPQHF. This chain links TRBV7-2 with TRBJ1-5, with TRBD1 matching over 10 bases. CDR1 SGHTA and CDR2 FQGNSA come from the germline V gene. With V trimmed by 1 base and J by 5 bases, 5 bases remained unmatched. The CDR3 has 16 residues.

The CDR3 region has the DNA TGTGCCAGCAGAACCGGGACATGGACGAACTATGGCTACACCTTC. It specifies CASRTGTWTNYGYTF. The chain uses TRBV6-1 and TRBJ1-2; weak D call: TRBD1 (6 bases). Trimming left V 6 bases short and J 2 bases short, with 16 bases between. This CDR3 contains 15 residues. Germline CDR1 is MNHNS and CDR2 is SASEGT.

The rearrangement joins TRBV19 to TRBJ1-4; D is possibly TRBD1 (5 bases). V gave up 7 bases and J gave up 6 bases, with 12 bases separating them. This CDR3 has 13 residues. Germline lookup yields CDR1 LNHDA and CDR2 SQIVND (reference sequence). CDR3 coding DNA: TGTGCCAGTACCCCCCGGGGCTATGAAAAACTGTTTTTT. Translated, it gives CASTPRGYEKLFF.

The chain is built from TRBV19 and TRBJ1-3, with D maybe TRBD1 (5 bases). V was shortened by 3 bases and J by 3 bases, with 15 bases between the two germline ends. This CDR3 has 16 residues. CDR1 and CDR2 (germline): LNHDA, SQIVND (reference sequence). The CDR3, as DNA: TGTGCCAGTAGTATTGGTCCAGGGCCGGTTGGAAACACCATATATTTT. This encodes CASSIGPGPVGNTIYF. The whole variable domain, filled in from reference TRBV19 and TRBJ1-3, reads DGGITQSPKYLFRKEGQNVTLSCEQNLNHDAMYWYRQDPGQGLRLIYYSQIVNDFQKGDIAEGYSVSREKKESFPLTVTSAQKNPTAFYLCASSIGPGPVGNTIYFGEGSWLTVV.

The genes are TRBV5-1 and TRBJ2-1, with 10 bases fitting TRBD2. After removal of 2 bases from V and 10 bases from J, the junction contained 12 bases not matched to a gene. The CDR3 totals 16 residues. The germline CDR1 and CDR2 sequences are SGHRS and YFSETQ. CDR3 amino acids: CASSLGSSGTSAEQFF. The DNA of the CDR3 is TGCGCCAGCAGCTTAGGGTCCTCCGGGACTAGCGCCGAGCAGTTCTTC.

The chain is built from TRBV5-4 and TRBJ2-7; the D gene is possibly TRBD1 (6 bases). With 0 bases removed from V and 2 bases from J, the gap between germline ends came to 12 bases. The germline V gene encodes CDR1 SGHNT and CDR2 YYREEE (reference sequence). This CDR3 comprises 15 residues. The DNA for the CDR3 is TGTGCCAGCAGCTTGGCTTCCGGGACAACCTACGAGCAGTACTTC. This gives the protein CASSLASGTTYEQYF.

For the CDR3, the DNA is TGTGCCAGCAGCTTCCCAGCCGGGAGGGCTAATGAAAAACTGTTTTTT. Translating it yields CASSFPAGRANEKLFF. The rearrangement joins TRBV7-2 to TRBJ1-4, with D unclear. CDR1 and CDR2 (germline): SGHTA, FQGNSA. With 3 bases removed from V and 3 bases from J, the gap between germline ends came to 14 bases. CDR3 size: 16 residues.

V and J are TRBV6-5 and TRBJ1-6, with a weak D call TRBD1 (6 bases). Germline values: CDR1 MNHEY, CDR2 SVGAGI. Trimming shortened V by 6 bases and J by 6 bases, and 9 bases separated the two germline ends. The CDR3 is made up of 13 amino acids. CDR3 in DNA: TGTGCCAGCAGGACAGGATTTAATTCACCCCTCCACTTT. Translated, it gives CASRTGFNSPLHF.

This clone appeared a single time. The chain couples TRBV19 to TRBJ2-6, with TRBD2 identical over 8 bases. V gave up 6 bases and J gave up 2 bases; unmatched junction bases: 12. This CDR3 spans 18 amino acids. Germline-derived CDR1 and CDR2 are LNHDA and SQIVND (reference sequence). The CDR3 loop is CASRKTVAGLAGANVLTF. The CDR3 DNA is TGTGCCAGTAGAAAGACGGTAGCGGGACTCGCTGGGGCCAACGTCCTGACTTTC. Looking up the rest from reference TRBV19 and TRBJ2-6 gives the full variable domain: DGGITQSPKYLFRKEGQNVTLSCEQNLNHDAMYWYRQDPGQGLRLIYYSQIVNDFQKGDIAEGYSVSREKKESFPLTVTSAQKNPTAFYLCASRKTVAGLAGANVLTFGAGSRLTVL.

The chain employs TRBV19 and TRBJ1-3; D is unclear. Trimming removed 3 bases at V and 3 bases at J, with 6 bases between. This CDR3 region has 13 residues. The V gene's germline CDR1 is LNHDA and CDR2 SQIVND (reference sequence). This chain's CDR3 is CASSIRVGNTIYF. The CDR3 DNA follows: TGTGCCAGTAGTATCCGGGTTGGAAACACCATATATTTT.

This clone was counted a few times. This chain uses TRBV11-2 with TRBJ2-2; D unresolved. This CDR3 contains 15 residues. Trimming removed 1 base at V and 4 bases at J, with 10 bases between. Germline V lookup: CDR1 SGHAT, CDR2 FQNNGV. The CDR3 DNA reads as TGTGCCAGCAGCTTAGCTCCAGTAATCACCGGGGAGCTGTTTTTT. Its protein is CASSLAPVITGELFF.

CDR3 residues: CASSLGATKHNEQFF. In DNA, the CDR3 is TGTGCCAGCAGCTTGGGGGCTACTAAACATAATGAGCAGTTCTTC. The rearrangement links TRBV5-5 to TRBJ2-1; D unresolved. The length of the CDR3 is 15 residues. Germline loops: CDR1 SGHKS, CDR2 YYEKEE (reference sequence). The V end was cut by 0 bases, the J end by 7 bases, with 14 bases between.

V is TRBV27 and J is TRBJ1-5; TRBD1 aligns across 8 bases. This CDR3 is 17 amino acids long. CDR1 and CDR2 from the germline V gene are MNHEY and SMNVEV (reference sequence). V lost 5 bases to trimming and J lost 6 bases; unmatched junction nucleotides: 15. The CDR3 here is CASSPGYGQGGRQPQHF. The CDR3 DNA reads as TGTGCCAGCAGTCCCGGATACGGACAGGGCGGCCGTCAGCCCCAGCATTTT.

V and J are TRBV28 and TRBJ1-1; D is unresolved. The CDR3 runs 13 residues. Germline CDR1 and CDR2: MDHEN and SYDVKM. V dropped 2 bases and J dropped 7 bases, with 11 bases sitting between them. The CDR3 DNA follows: TGTGCCAGCAGTTTAGTATTGAGTGGTGAAGCTTTCTTT. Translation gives CASSLVLSGEAFF.

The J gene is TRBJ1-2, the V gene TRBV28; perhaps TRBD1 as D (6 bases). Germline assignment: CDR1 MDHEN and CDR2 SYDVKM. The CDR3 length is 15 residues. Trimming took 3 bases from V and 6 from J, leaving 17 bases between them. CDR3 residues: CASSFLGRGVDGYTF. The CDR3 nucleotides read TGTGCCAGCAGTTTTCTGGGCAGGGGAGTCGATGGCTACACCTTC.

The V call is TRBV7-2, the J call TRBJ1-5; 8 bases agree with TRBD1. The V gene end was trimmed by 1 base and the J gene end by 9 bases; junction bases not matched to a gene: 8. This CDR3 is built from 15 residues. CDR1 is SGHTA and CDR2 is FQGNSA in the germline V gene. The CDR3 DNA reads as TGTGCCAGCAGCTTAGATTCAGGGGGCGGCCGGCCCCAGCATTTT. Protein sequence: CASSLDSGGGRPQHF.

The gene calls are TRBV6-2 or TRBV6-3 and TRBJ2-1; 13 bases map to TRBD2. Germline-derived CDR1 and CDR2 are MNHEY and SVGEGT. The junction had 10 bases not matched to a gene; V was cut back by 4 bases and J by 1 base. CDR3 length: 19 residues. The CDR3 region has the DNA TGTGCCAGCAGTTTCCAACTAGCGGGGGGGCCTAATTCCTACAATGAGCAGTTCTTC. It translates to CASSFQLAGGPNSYNEQFF.

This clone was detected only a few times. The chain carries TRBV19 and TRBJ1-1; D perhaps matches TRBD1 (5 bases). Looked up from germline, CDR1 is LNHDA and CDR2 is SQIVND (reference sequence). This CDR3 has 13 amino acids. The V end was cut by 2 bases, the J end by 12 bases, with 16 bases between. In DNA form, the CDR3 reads TGTGCCAGTAGTATAAAAGCGGACACCAAAACTTTCTTT. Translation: CASSIKADTKTFF.

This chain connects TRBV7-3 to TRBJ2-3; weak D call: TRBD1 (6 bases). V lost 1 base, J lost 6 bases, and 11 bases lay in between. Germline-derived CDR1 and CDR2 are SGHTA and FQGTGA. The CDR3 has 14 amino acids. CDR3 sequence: CASSLRLGGDTQYF. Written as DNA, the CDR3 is TGTGCCAGCAGCTTAAGACTTGGGGGCGATACGCAGTATTTT.

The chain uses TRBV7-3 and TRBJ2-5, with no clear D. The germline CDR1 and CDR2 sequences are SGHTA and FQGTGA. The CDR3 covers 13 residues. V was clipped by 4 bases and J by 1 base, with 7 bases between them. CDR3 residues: CASSSQVQETQYF. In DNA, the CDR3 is TGTGCCAGCAGCTCCCAGGTCCAAGAGACCCAGTACTTC.